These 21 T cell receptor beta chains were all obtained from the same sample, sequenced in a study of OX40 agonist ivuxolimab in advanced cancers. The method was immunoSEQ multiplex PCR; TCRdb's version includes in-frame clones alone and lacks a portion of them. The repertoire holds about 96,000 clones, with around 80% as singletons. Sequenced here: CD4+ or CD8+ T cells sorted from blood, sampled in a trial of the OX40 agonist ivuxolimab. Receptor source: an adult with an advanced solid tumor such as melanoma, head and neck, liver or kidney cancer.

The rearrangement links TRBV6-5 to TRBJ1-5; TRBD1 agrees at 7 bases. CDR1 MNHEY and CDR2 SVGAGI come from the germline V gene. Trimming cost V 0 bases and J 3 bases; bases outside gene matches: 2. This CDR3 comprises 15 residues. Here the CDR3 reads CASSYSTGLNQPQHF. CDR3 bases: TGTGCCAGCAGTTACTCGACAGGGCTCAATCAGCCCCAGCATTTT.

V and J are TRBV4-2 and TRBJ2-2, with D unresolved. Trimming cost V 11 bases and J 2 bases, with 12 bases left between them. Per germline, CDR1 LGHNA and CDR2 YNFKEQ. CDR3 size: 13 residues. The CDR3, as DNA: TGTGCCGTATCCGACGCTAACACCGGGGAGCTGTTTTTT. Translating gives CAVSDANTGELFF.

CDR3 loop: CATSRDKFYEQYF. The CDR3 nucleotides are TGTGCCACCAGCAGAGATAAGTTCTACGAGCAGTACTTC. The chain links TRBV15 to TRBJ2-7; D gene ambiguous. Per the germline V gene, CDR1 is LNHNV and CDR2 is YYDKDF (reference sequence). The germline V and J ends were trimmed by 0 bases and 3 bases, with 6 bases remaining between them. CDR3 size: 13 residues.

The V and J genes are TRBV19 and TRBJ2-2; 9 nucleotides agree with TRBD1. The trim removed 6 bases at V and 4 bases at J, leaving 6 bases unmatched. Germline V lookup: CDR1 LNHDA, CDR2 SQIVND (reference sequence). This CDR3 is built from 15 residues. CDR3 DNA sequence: TGTGCCAGTAGGAACACGGACAGGGGCACCGGGGAGCTGTTTTTT. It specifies CASRNTDRGTGELFF.

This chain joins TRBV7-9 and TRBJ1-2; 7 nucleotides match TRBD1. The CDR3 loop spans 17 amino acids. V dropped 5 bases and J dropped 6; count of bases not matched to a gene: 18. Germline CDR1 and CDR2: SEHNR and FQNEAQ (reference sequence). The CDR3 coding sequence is TGTGCCAGCAGCGCCCCGGATAGGGGGCGCTGGGGGGATGGCTACACCTTC. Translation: CASSAPDRGRWGDGYTF.

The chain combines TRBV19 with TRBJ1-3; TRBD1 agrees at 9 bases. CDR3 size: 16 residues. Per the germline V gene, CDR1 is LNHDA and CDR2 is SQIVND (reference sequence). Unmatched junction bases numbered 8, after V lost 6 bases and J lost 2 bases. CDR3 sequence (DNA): TGTGCCAGTAGCATTGGGACAGGGATGGCTGGAAACACCATATATTTT. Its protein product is CASSIGTGMAGNTIYF.

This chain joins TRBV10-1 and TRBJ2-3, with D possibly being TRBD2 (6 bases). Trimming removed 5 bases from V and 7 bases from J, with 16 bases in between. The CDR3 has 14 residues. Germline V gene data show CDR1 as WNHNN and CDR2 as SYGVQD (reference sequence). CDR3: CASSFAAGVNTQYF. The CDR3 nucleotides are TGCGCCAGCAGTTTTGCAGCGGGCGTTAATACGCAGTATTTT.

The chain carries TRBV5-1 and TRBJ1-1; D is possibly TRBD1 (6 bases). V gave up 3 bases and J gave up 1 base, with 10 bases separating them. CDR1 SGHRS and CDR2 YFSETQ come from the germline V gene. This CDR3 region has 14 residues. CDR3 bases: TGCGCCAGCAGCTCTGAGACAGGGAACACTGAAGCTTTCTTT. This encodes CASSSETGNTEAFF.

CDR3 amino acids: CASSYSGLNTEAFF. Here the CDR3 DNA reads TGTGCCAGCAGTTACTCGGGCCTAAACACTGAAGCTTTCTTT. The chain links TRBV6-5 to TRBJ1-1; D is ambiguous. Germline CDR1 MNHEY, CDR2 SVGAGI. V was pared by 0 bases and J by 2 bases, with 7 bases between. The CDR3 runs 14 residues.

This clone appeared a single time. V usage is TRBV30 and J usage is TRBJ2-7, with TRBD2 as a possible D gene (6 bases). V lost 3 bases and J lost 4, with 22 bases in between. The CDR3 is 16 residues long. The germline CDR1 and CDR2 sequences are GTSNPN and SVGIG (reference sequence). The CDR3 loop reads CAWSRGTGGAFYEQYF. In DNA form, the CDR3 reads TGTGCCTGGAGCCGGGGGACCGGAGGAGCTTTTTACGAGCAGTACTTC.

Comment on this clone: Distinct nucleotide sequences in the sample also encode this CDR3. The CDR3 region has the DNA TGTGCCAGCAGCGTAGGAGGGAGGGAGCAGTACTTC. Translation gives CASSVGGREQYF. The chain couples TRBV9 to TRBJ2-7; D is perhaps TRBD2 (6 bases). V was clipped by 0 bases and J by 7 bases, with 8 bases between them. This CDR3 has 12 residues. The germline V gene encodes CDR1 SGDLS and CDR2 YYNGEE.

Written as DNA, the CDR3 is TGCGCCAGCAGCTTTACGCCACAGGGTTACGAGCAGTACTTC. Translation gives CASSFTPQGYEQYF. J is TRBJ2-7 and V is TRBV5-1; maybe TRBD1 (6 bases). Trimming left V 2 bases short and J 4 bases short, with 13 bases between. The CDR3 loop spans 14 amino acids. CDR1 SGHRS and CDR2 YFSETQ come from the germline V gene.

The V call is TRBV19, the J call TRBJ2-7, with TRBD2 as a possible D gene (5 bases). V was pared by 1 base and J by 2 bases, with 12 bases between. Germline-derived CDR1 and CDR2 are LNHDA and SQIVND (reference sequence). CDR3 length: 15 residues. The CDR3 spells CASSIVDSNPYEQYF. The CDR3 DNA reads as TGTGCCAGTAGTATAGTGGACTCTAATCCCTACGAGCAGTACTTC.

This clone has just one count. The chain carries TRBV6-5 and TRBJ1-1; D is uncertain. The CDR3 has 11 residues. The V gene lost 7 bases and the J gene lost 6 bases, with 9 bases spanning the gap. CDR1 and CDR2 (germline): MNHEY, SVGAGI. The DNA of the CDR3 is TGTGCCAGCATGGGCGGATCTGAAGCTTTCTTT. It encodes CASMGGSEAFF.

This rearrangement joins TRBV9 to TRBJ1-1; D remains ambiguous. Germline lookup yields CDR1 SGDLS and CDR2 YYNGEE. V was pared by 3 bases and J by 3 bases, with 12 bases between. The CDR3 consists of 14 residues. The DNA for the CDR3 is TGTGCCAGCAGCGCCCAGACATCGGACACTGAAGCTTTCTTT. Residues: CASSAQTSDTEAFF.

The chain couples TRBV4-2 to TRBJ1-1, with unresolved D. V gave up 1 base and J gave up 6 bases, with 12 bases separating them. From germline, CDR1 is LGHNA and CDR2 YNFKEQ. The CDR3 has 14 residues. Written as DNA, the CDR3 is TGTGCCAGCAGCCAAGGGCCAGTTTCGGCTGAAGCTTTCTTT. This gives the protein CASSQGPVSAEAFF.

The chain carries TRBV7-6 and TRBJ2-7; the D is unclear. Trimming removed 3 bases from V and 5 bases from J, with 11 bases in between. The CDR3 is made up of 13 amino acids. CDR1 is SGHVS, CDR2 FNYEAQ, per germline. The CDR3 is CASSLNYIHEQYF. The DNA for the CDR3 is TGTGCCAGCAGCTTGAATTACATCCACGAGCAGTACTTC.

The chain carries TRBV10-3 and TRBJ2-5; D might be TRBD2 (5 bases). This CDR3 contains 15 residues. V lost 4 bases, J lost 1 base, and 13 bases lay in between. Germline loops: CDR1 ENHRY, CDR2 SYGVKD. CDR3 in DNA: TGTGCCATCAGTGGGAGGCCCGTGGGCCAAGAGACCCAGTACTTC. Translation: CAISGRPVGQETQYF.

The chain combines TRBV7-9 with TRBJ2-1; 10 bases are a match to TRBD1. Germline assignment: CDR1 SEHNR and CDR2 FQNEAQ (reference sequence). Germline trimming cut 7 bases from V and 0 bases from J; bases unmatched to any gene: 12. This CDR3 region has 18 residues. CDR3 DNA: TGTGCCAGCACCCCGACAGGGGGCGACTCCAGCTCCTACAATGAGCAGTTCTTC. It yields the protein CASTPTGGDSSSYNEQFF.

CDR3 loop: CASSRAGANPFEQYF. CDR3 DNA: TGTGCCAGCAGCCGCGCGGGGGCCAACCCTTTCGAGCAGTACTTC. V usage is TRBV6-1 and J usage is TRBJ2-7; maybe TRBD2 (7 bases). Germline CDR1 and CDR2: MNHNS and SASEGT. V lost 6 bases and J lost 6, with 21 bases in between. There are 15 residues in the CDR3.

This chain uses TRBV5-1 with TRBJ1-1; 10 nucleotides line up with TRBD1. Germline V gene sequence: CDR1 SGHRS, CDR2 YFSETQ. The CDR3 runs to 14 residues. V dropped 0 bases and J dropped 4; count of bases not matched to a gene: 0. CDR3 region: CASSLGQGATEAFF. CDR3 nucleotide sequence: TGCGCCAGCAGCTTGGGACAGGGGGCCACTGAAGCTTTCTTT.